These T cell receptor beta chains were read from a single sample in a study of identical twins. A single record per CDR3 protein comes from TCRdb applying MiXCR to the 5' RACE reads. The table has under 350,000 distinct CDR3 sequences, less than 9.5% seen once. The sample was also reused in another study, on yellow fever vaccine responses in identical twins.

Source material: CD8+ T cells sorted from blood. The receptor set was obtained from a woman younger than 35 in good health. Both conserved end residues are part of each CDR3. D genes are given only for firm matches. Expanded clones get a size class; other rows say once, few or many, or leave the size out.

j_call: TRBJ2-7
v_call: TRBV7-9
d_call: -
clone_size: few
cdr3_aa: CASTSGSIGQYF
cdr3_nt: TGTGCCAGCACCTCGGGAAGTATTGGGCAGTACTTC

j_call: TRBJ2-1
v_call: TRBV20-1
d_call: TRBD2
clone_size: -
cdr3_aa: CSARSLADSYNEQFF
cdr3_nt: TGCAGTGCTAGGTCGCTAGCGGATTCCTACAATGAGCAGTTCTTC

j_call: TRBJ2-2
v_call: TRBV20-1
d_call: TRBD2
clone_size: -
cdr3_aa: CSARASGGASGELFF
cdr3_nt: TGCAGTGCTAGAGCTAGCGGGGGGGCCAGCGGGGAGCTGTTTTTT

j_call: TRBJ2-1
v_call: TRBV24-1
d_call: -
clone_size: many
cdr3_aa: CATSDLGGNEQFF
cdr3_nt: TGTGCCACCAGTGATTTAGGGGGTAATGAGCAGTTCTTC

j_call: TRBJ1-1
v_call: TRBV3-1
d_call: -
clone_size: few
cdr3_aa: CASSQDQTLNTEAFF
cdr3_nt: TGTGCCAGCAGCCAAGATCAAACACTGAACACTGAAGCTTTCTTT

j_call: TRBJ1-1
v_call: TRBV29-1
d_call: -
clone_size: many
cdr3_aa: CSVEVGQTEAFF
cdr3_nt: TGCAGCGTTGAAGTCGGACAGACTGAAGCTTTCTTT

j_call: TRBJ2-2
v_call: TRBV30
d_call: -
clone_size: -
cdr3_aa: CAWTEISGTGELFF
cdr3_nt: TGTGCTTGGACAGAGATAAGTGGCACCGGGGAGCTGTTTTTT

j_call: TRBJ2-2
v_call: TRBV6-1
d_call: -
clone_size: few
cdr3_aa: CASIRAPEGTGELFF
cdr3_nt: TGTGCCAGCATTCGAGCCCCGGAGGGCACCGGGGAGCTGTTTTTT

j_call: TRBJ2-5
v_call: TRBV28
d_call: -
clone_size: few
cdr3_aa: CATSGLLGGETQYF
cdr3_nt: TGTGCCACGTCGGGGCTTCTTGGCGGGGAGACCCAGTACTTC

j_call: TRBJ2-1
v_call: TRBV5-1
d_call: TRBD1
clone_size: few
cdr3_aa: CASSQTPGQGHEQFF
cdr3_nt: TGCGCCAGCAGCCAGACACCGGGACAGGGCCATGAGCAGTTCTTC

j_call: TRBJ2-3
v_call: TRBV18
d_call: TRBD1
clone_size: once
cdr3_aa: CASSPMDRPPSTDTQYF
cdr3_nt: TGTGCCAGCTCACCGATGGACAGGCCTCCTAGCACAGATACGCAGTATTTT

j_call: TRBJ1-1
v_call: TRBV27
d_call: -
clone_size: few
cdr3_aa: CASSLSYGQTNTEAFF
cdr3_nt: TGTGCCAGCAGTTTATCTTACGGGCAGACGAACACTGAAGCTTTCTTT

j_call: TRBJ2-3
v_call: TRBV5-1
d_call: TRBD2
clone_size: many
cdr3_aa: CASSLALAGEDGDTQYF
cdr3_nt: TGCGCCAGCAGCTTGGCACTAGCGGGGGAAGATGGAGATACGCAGTATTTT

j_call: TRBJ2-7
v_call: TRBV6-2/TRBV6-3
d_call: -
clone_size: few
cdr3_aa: CASSRLQEYEQYF
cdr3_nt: TGTGCCAGCAGTCGACTGCAGGAATACGAGCAGTACTTC

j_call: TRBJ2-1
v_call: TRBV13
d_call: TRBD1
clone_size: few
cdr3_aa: CASSATGEVEQFF
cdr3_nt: TGTGCCAGCAGCGCTACAGGGGAAGTTGAGCAGTTCTTC

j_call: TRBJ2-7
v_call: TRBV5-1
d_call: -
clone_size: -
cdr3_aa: CASSLGPLGGLYEQYF
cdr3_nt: TGCGCCAGCAGCTTGGGACCGTTGGGGGGCCTTTACGAGCAGTACTTC

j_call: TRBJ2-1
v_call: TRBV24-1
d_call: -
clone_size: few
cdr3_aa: CATSDLKGTDEQFF
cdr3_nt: TGTGCCACCAGTGATTTAAAGGGGACGGATGAGCAGTTCTTC

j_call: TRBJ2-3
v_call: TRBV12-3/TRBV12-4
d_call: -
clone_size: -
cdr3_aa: CASSQSPNTQYF
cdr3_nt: TGTGCCAGCAGTCAATCACCAAATACGCAGTATTTT

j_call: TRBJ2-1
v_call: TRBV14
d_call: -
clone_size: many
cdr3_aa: CASSRRGSYNEQFF
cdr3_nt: TGTGCCAGCAGCCGAAGAGGATCCTACAATGAGCAGTTCTTC

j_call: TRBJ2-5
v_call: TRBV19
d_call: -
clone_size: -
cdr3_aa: CASVDPGEETQYF
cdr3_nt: TGTGCCAGTGTGGACCCTGGGGAAGAGACCCAGTACTTC

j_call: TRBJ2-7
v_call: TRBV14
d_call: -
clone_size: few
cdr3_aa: CASSQDSPGLEQYF
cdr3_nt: TGTGCCAGCAGCCAAGATTCGCCAGGCCTCGAGCAGTACTTC

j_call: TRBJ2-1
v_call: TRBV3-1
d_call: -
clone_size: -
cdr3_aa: CASSHEGILSSYNEQFF
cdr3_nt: TGTGCCAGCAGCCACGAAGGCATTTTGAGCTCCTACAATGAGCAGTTCTTC

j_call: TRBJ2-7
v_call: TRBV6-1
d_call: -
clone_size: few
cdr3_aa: CASSDGLTYEQYF
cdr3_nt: TGTGCCAGCAGTGATGGACTCACCTACGAGCAGTACTTC

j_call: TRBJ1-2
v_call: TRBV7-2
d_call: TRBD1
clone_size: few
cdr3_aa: CASSFGQGSYGYTF
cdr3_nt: TGTGCCAGCAGCTTTGGACAGGGCTCTTATGGCTACACCTTC

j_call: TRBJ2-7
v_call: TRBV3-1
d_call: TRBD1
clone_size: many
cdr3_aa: CASSQEGQGLYEQYF
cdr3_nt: TGTGCCAGCAGCCAAGAGGGACAGGGGCTCTACGAGCAGTACTTC

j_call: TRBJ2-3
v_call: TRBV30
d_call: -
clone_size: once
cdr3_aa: CAWMGVGIADTQYF
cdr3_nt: TGTGCCTGGATGGGAGTAGGGATTGCAGATACGCAGTATTTT

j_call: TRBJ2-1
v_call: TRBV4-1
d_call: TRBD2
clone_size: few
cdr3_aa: CASSQELGRGGGFEQFF
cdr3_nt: TGCGCCAGCAGCCAAGAATTGGGGCGGGGGGGCGGTTTTGAGCAGTTCTTC

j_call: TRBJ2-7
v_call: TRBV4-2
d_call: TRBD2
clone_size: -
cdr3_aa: CASSQGLAGIYEQYF
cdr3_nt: TGTGCCAGCAGCCAAGGACTAGCGGGGATCTACGAGCAGTACTTC

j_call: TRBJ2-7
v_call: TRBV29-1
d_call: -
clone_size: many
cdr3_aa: CSARVVFEQYF
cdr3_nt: TGCAGCGCCCGAGTGGTGTTCGAGCAGTACTTC

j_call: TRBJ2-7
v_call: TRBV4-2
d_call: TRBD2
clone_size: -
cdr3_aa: CASSRDSGGAPEQYF
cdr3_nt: TGTGCCAGCAGCCGAGATAGCGGGGGGGCCCCCGAGCAGTACTTC

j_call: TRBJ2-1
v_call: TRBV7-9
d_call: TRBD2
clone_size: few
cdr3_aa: CASSPRTSAFYNEQFF
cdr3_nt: TGTGCCAGCAGCCCTAGGACTAGCGCCTTCTACAATGAGCAGTTCTTC

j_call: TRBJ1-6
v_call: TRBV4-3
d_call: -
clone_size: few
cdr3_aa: CASSQERLGYFTLHF
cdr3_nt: TGCGCCAGCAGCCAAGAGCGATTAGGGTACTTCACCCTCCACTTT

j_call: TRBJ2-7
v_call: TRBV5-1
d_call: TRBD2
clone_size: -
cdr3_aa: CASSFIGGSSYEQYF
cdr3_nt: TGCGCCAGCAGCTTTATCGGGGGGAGCTCCTACGAGCAGTACTTC

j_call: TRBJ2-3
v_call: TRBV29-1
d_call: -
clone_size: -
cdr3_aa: CSVEKAESTDTQYF
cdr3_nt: TGCAGCGTGGAAAAAGCGGAAAGCACAGATACGCAGTATTTT

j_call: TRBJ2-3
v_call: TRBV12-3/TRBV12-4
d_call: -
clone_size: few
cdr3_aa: CASRFRGGTDTQYF
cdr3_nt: TGTGCCAGCAGGTTTCGCGGGGGCACAGATACGCAGTATTTT

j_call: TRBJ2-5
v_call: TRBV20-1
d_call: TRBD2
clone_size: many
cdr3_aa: CSAPLAGEMETQYF
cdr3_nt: TGCAGTGCTCCCCTAGCGGGAGAGATGGAGACCCAGTACTTC

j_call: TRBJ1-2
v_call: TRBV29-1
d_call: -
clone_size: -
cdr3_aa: CSVDEGVGYGYTF
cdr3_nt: TGCAGCGTTGACGAGGGTGTGGGCTATGGCTACACCTTC

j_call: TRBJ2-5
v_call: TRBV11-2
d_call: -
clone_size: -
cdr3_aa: CASSDRGEARETQYF
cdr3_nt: TGTGCCAGCAGCGACCGGGGCGAAGCGCGGGAGACCCAGTACTTC

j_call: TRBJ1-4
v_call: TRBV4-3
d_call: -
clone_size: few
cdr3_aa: CASSQRLDSFATNEKLFF
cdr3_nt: TGCGCCAGCAGCCAAAGACTGGACAGTTTCGCAACTAATGAAAAACTGTTTTTT

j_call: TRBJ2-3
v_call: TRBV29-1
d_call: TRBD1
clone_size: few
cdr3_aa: CSVRLQGAGTDTQYF
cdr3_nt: TGCAGCGTCCGATTGCAGGGGGCGGGCACAGATACGCAGTATTTT

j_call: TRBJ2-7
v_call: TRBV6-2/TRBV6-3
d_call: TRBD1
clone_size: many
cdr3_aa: CASSYSRGQGPATTRNEQYF
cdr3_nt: TGTGCCAGCAGTTACTCCAGAGGACAGGGGCCGGCAACAACGAGGAACGAGCAGTACTTC

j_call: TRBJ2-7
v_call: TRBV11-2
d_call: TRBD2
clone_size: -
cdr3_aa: CATLQGLAGGPYEQYF
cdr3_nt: TGTGCCACCCTCCAGGGACTAGCGGGAGGCCCCTACGAGCAGTACTTC

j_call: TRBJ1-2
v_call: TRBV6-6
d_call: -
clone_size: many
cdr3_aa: CASSETVYGYTF
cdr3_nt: TGTGCCAGCAGCGAAACCGTCTATGGCTACACCTTC

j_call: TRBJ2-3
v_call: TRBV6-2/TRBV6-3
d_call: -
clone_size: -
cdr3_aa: CASSPTREIEVWGGTDTQYF
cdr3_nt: TGTGCCAGCAGTCCTACCCGGGAGATCGAAGTCTGGGGTGGCACAGATACGCAGTATTTT

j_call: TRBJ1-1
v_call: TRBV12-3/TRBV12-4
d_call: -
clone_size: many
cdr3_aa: CASSLGQTRFGTEAFF
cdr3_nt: TGTGCCAGCAGTTTAGGACAGACCCGCTTCGGAACTGAAGCTTTCTTT

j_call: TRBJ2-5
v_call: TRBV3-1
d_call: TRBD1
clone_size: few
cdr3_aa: CASSQGVTGIPWTQYF
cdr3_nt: TGTGCCAGCAGCCAAGGGGTGACAGGGATTCCATGGACCCAGTACTTC

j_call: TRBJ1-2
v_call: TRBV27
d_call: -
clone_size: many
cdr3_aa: CASSPGTTNYGYTF
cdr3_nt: TGTGCCAGCAGCCCCGGCACCACTAACTATGGCTACACCTTC

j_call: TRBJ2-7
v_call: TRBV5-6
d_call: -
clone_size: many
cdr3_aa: CASSNSFGDAYEQYF
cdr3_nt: TGTGCCAGCAGCAATTCCTTCGGTGATGCCTACGAGCAGTACTTC

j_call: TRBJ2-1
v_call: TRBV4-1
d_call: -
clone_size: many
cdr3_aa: CASSQDTSYNEQFF
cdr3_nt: TGCGCCAGCAGCCAAGATACCTCCTACAATGAGCAGTTCTTC

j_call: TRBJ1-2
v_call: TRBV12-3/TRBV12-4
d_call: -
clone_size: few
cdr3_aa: CASSPWQGNYGYTF
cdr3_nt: TGTGCCAGCAGCCCGTGGCAGGGGAACTATGGCTACACCTTC

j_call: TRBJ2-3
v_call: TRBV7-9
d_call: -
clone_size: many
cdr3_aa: CASRPGQKDTQYF
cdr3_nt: TGTGCCAGCAGACCCGGACAAAAAGATACGCAGTATTTT

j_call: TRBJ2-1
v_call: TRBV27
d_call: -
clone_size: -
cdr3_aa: CASQQGSGSRNEQFF
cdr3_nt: TGTGCCAGCCAACAGGGTTCTGGGAGTAGGAATGAGCAGTTCTTC

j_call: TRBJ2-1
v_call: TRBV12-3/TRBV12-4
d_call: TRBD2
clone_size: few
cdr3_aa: CASSFRGRAIDEQFF
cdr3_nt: TGTGCCAGCAGTTTTCGCGGGAGGGCCATAGATGAGCAGTTCTTC

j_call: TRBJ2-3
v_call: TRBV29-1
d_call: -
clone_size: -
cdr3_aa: CSVTDSTDTQYF
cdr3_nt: TGCAGCGTCACGGACAGCACAGATACGCAGTATTTT

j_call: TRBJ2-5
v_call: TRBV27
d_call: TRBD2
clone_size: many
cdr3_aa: CASSPGGPETQYF
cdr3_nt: TGTGCCAGCAGTCCGGGGGGGCCGGAGACCCAGTACTTC

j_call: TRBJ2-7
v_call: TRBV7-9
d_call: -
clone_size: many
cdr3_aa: CASSLPQGGDEQYF
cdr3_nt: TGTGCCAGCAGCCTACCCCAGGGGGGCGACGAGCAGTACTTC

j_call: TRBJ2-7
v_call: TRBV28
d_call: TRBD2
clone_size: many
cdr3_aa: CASSLREAGDEQYF
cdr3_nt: TGTGCCAGCTCCCTGCGGGAGGCGGGCGACGAGCAGTACTTC